A single count supports the clone carrying this T cell receptor beta chain. The data were obtained in a study of blood T cell repertoires in COVID-19. About the study: Samples of COVID-19 (acute and convalescent) were obtained from the United States, Italy and Spain.

Clones were read by immunoSEQ multiplex PCR, and TCRdb kept only the in-frame ones, dropping some. The sample lists around 51,000 clones; about 82% were seen once. This sequence originates from an elderly man with active COVID-19. Specimen: peripheral blood.

The CDR3 is CASSLTGDSYNEQFF. CDR3 in DNA: TGCGCCAGCAGCTTGACGGGTGACTCCTACAATGAGCAGTTCTTC. The chain couples TRBV5-1 to TRBJ2-1; D remains unclear. The germline CDR1 and CDR2 sequences are SGHRS and YFSETQ. The CDR3 runs to 15 residues. The V end lost 1 base, the J end lost 0 bases, and 8 bases lay between the germline ends.